This entry is about one T cell receptor beta chain. The entry originates in a study of blood T cell repertoires in COVID-19. Overall study context: There were acute and convalescent COVID-19 samples, and they came from the United States, Italy and Spain. T cells, B-cell-depleted T cells, or PBMCs provided the cDNA or gDNA that served as material.

The authors' processing: How many nucleated cells were present was estimated from reference gene primer amplification. Assay used: immunoSEQ multiplex PCR; TCRdb lists only in-frame clones, some missing. V and J calls and clone size are those listed in that table; D and trimming were worked out from the DNA. The data contain about 200,000 clones, around nine tenths of them seen just once; the ten biggest clones take up approximately 6.2%. V lost 1 base and J 7 bases, leaving 12 bases between the germline ends. The CDR3 is made up of 14 amino acids. Per the germline V gene, CDR1 is SGDLS and CDR2 is YYNGEE.

This receptor was identified in a man aged 60 to 69 who had recovered from COVID-19. This chain connects TRBV9 to TRBJ1-5, with D possibly matching TRBD1 (5 bases). Material: peripheral blood. The CDR3 protein is CASSVFGGVQPQHF. In DNA form, the CDR3 reads TGTGCCAGCAGCGTATTTGGGGGGGTCCAGCCCCAGCATTTT.